The 4 T cell receptor beta chains below come from one sample, sequenced in a study of blood T cells in healthy people across ages. The use of a sample-barcoded 5' primer and a J-beta primer mix characterized a second PCR of about 7 to 12 cycles. TCRdb ran MiXCR on the 5' RACE reads and lists one entry per CDR3 protein. The sample lists about 730,000 distinct CDR3 sequences, roughly two fifths occurring once. The sample taken for sequencing was blood. These receptors originate from a woman aged 55-69 years in good health.

V and J are TRBV5-1 and TRBJ2-7, with D perhaps TRBD1 (6 bases). Germline loops: CDR1 SGHRS, CDR2 YFSETQ. V lost 5 bases to trimming and J lost 7 bases, with 16 bases between them. This CDR3 is 13 amino acids long. The CDR3 region is CASRSQGYHEQYF. In nucleotides, the CDR3 is TGCGCCAGCAGGTCACAGGGCTACCATGAGCAGTACTTC.

The gene calls are TRBV28 and TRBJ2-3, with TRBD2 matching over 7 bases. Germline V gene data show CDR1 as MDHEN and CDR2 as SYDVKM. The junction had 16 bases not matched to a gene; V was cut back by 7 bases and J by 12 bases. The CDR3 is 14 residues long. Here the CDR3 reads CASTIRSGKVPQYF. For the CDR3, the DNA is TGTGCCAGCACCATCAGGAGCGGGAAAGTTCCACAGTATTTT.

A remark on this clonotype: This could be a read error, since a much larger clone is one nucleotide away. The gene calls are TRBV18 and TRBJ2-5, with 11 bases lining up with TRBD1. J was trimmed by 4 bases and V by 3 bases; bases with no gene match: 13. The CDR3 length is 18 residues. CDR1 and CDR2 (germline): KGHSH, LQKENI. The CDR3 here is CASSPQRRRGTGGETQYF. The CDR3 region has the DNA TGTGCCAGCTCACCGCAACGTCGGAGAGGGACAGGGGGAGAGACCCAGTACTTC.

This clonotype was picked up a small number of times. This chain links TRBV2 with TRBJ1-1; 8 nucleotides match TRBD1. This CDR3 contains 14 residues. J was trimmed by 0 bases and V by 5 bases; bases with no gene match: 2. Germline CDR1 reads SNHLY; CDR2 reads FYNNEI. CDR3 DNA: TGTGCCAGCAGTTACAGGGGGTTGAACACTGAAGCTTTCTTT. It codes for CASSYRGLNTEAFF.